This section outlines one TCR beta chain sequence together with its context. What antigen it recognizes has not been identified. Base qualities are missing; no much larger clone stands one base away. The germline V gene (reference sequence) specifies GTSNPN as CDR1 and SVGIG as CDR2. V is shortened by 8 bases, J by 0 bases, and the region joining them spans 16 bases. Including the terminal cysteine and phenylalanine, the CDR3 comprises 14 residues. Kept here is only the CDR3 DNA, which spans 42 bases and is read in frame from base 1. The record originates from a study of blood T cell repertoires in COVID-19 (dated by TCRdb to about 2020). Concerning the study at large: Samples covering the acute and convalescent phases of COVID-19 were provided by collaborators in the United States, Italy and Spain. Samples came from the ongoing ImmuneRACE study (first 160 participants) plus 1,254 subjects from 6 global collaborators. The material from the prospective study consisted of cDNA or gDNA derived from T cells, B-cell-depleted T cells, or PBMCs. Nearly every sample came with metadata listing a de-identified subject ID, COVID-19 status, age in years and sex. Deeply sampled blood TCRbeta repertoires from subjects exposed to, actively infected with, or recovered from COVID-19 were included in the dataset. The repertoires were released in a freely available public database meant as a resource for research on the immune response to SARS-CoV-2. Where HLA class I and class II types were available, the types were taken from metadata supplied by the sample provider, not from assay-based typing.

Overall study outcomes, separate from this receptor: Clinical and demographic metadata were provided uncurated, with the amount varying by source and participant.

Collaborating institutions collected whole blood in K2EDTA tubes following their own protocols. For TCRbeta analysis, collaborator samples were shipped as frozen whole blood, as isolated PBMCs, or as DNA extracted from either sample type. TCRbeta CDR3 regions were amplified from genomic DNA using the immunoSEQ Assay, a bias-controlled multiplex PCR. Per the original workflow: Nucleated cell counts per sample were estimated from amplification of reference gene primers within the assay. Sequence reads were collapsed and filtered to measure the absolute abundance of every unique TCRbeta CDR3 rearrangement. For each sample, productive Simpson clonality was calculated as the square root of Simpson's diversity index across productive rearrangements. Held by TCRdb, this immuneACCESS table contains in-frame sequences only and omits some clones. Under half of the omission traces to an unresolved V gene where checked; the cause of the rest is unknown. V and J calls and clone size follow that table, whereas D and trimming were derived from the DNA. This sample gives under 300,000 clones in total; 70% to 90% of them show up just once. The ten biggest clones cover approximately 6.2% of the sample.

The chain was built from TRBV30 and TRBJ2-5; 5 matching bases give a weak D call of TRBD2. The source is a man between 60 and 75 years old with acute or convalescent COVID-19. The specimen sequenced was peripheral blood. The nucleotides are TGTGCCCTCCGCCCCACGGGATACCAAGAGACCCAGTACTTC. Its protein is CALRPTGYQETQYF.